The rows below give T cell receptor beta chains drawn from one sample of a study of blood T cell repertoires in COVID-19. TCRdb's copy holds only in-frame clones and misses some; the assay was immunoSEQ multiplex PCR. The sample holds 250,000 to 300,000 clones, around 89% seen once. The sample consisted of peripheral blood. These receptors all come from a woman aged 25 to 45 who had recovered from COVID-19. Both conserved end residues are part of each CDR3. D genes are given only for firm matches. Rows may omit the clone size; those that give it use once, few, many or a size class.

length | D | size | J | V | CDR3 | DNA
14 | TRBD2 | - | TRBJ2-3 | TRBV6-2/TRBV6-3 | CASSWRGVRDTQYF | TGTGCCAGCAGTTGGCGGGGGGTGCGGGATACGCAGTATTTT
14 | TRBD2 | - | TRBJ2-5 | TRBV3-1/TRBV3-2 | CASSRGGDQETQYF | TGTGCCAGCAGCCGGGGGGGGGACCAAGAGACCCAGTACTTC
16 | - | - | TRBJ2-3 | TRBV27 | CASSLGAGTSTDTQYF | TGTGCCAGCAGCCTCGGGGCAGGGACTAGCACAGATACGCAGTATTTT
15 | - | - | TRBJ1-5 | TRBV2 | CASTTGRGANQPQHF | TGTGCCAGCACAACAGGACGGGGGGCCAATCAGCCCCAGCATTTT
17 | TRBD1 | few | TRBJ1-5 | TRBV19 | CASSILTGGVSNQPQHF | TGTGCCAGTAGTATTCTGACAGGGGGCGTGAGCAATCAGCCCCAGCATTTT
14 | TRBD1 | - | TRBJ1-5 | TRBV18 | CASSLTGGNQPQHF | TGTGCCAGCTCGTTGACAGGGGGCAATCAGCCCCAGCATTTT
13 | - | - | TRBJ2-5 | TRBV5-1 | CASSPAIQETQYF | TGCGCCAGCAGCCCCGCGATTCAAGAGACCCAGTACTTC
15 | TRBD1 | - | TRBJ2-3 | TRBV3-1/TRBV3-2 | CASSQDPGGADTQYF | TGTGCCAGCAGCCAAGACCCAGGGGGCGCGGATACGCAGTATTTT
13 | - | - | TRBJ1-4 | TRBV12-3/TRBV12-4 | CASSLRGSGKLFF | TGTGCCAGCAGTTTAAGGGGGTCGGGAAAACTGTTTTTT
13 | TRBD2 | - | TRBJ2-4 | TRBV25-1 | CASATGGGNIQYF | TGTGCCAGCGCCACCGGGGGGGGAAACATTCAGTACTTC
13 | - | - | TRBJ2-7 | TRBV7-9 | CASSLGQGIEQYF | TGTGCCAGCAGCTTAGGGCAGGGCATCGAGCAGTACTTC
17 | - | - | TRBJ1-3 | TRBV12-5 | CASGSKEGLLSGNTIYF | TGTGCTAGTGGTTCCAAAGAGGGCCTTCTCTCTGGAAACACCATATATTTT
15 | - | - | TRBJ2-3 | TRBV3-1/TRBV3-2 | CASSTTPPGTDTQYF | TGTGCCAGCAGCACGACTCCTCCCGGCACAGATACGCAGTATTTT
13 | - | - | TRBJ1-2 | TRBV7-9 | CASSLGGSKGYTF | TGTGCCAGCAGCTTAGGAGGTTCCAAGGGCTACACCTTC
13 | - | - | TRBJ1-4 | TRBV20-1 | CSASGGFREKLFF | TGCAGTGCTAGTGGAGGGTTTAGGGAAAAACTGTTTTTT
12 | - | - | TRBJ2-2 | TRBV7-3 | CASSLTREELFF | TGTGCCAGCAGCTTAACGAGAGAGGAGCTGTTTTTT
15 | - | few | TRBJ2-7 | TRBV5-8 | CASSFSGTPEYEQYF | TGTGCCAGCAGCTTCTCCGGGACACCTGAATACGAGCAGTACTTC
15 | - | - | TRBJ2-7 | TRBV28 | CASSLFGVNAYEQYF | TGTGCCAGCAGTTTATTCGGGGTTAATGCGTACGAGCAGTACTTC
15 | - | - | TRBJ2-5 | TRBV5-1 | CASSLGQGLQATQYF | TGCGCCAGCAGCTTGGGTCAGGGGCTTCAGGCGACCCAGTACTTC
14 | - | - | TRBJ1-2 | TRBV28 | CASSQTALGYGYTF | TGTGCCAGCAGTCAGACAGCCTTGGGGTATGGCTACACCTTC
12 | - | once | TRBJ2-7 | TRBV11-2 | CASSLGSYEQYF | TGTGCCAGCAGCTTGGGGAGCTACGAGCAGTACTTC
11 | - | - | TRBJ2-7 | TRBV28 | CAYGGTWEQYF | TGTGCCTATGGGGGGACCTGGGAGCAGTACTTC